This T cell receptor (beta chain) is drawn from a study of long-term antiretroviral therapy in people with HIV. Version v3.0 of the immunoSEQ assay ran at survey level. Sequencing used immunoSEQ multiplex PCR; TCRdb keeps in-frame clones, though not all of them. The repertoire has tens of thousands of clones, more than 85% of them found once; the top ten carry 2.5% to 3.5%. The CDR3 spans 15 residues. The ends were cut back, 5 bases at V and 3 bases at J, with 17 bases in the middle. Germline assignment: CDR1 MNHNS and CDR2 SASEGT. This material consisted of unsorted PBMCs, taken 5.3 years after starting antiretroviral therapy. This chain joins TRBV6-1 and TRBJ2-7; D possibly corresponds to TRBD1 (8 bases). The sequence derives from a man in his fifties with HIV. CDR3 protein: CASSSSGTGFYEQYF. CDR3 nucleotide sequence: TGTGCCAGCAGTTCCAGCGGGACAGGCTTCTACGAGCAGTACTTC.